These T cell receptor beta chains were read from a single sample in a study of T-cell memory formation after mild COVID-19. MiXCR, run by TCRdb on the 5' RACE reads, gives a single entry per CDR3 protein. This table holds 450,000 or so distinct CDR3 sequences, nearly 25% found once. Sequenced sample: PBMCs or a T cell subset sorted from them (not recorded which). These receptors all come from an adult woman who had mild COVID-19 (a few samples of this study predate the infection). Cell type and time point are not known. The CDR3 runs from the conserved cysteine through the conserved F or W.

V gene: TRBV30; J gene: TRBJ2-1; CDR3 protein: CAWSGFNEQFF
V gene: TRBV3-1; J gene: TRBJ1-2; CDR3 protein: CASSQVTGGYTF
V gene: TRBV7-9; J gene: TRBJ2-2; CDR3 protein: CASSLDFPGELFF
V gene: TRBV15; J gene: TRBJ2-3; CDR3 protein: CATSRGGGIGADTQYF
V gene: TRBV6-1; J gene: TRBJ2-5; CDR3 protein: CASSDSSQGTQYF
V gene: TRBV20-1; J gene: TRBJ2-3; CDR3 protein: CSAYGPGLAGYF
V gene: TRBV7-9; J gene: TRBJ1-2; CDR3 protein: CASSLARKGHGYTF
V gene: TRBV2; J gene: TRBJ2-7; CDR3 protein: CASSARYEQYF
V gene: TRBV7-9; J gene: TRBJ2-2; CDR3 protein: CASSFVKNTGELFF
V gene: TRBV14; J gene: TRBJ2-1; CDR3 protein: CASSRMPGQGSGNEQFF
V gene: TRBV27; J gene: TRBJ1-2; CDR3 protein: CASSLSGYGNYGYTF
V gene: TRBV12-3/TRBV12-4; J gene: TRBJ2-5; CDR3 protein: CASSPGDRGAQYF
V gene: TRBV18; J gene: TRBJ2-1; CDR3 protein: CASSPETGFFSNEQFF
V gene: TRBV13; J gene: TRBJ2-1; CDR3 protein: CASTIRGLGSADEQFF
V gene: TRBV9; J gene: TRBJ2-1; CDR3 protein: CASSVGQGYGEQFF
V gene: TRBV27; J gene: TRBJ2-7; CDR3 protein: CASSLLGPSYEQYF
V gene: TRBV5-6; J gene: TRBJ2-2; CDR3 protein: CASSLDFGRIETGELFF